This TCR beta chain is drawn from a study of T cells in tumors and immune-related adverse events. The germline V gene has CDR1 GTSNPN and CDR2 SVGIG (reference sequence). The CDR3 runs to 14 residues. Deletions cut 0 bases from V and 0 bases from J, with 5 bases between. The method was immunoSEQ multiplex PCR; TCRdb's version includes in-frame clones alone and lacks a portion of them. In the table there are about 20,000 clones, 90% to 95% of which are singletons. The chain combines TRBV30 with TRBJ1-4; D gene uncertain. Sequencing was performed on lymph node tissue, taken from a patient treated with anti-PD-1 therapy. The sequence came from a female donor with metastatic renal cell carcinoma. CDR3 region: CAWSVLPTNEKLFF. The CDR3 DNA sequence: TGTGCCTGGAGTGTACTCCCAACTAATGAAAAACTGTTTTTT.